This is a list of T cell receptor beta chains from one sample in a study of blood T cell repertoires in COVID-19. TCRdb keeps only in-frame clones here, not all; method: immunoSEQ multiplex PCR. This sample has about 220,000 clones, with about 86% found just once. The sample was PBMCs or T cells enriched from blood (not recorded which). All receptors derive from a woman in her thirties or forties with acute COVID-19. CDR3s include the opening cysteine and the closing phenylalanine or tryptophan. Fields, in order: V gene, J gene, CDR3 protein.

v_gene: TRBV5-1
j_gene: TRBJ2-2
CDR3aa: CASSPGTGGTGELFF

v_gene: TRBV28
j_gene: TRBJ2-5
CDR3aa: CASRIPGRGETQYF

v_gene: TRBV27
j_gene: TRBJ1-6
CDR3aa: CASSLDSPRTSPLHF

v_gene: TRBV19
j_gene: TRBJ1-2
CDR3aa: CATLGSDYGYTF

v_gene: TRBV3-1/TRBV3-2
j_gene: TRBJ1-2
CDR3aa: CASSYPQGNYGYTF

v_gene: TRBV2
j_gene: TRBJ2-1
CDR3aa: CASSATSGSNEQFF

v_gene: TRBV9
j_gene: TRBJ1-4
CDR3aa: CAPRAGKGNEKLFF

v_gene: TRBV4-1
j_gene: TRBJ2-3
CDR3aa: CASSQGASDTQYF

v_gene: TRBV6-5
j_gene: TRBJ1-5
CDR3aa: CASSPAGNQPQHF

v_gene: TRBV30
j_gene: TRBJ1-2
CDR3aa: CAWSVPTGGAGYGYTF

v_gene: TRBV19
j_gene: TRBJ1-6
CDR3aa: CASSTGVPNSPLHF

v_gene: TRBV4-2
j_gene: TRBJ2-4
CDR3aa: CASSQDLAGGLAKNIQYF

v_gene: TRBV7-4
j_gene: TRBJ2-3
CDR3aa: CASQDTQYF

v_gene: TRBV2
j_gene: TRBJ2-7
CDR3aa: CASSEGQGLVEQYF

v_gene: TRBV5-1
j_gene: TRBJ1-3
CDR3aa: CASTGTGAGNTIYF

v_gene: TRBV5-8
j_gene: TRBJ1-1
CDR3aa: CASSFDREAEAFF

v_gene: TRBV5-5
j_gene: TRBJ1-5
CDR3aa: CASSMTGARYQPQHF

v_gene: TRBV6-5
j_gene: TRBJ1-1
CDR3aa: CASSYSRHLLNTEAFF

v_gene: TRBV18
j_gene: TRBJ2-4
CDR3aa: CASSPQELAKNIQYF

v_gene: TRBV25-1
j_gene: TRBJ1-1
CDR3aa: CASSELSGGSSTEAFF

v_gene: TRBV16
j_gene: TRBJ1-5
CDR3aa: CASSQRGRGNQPQHF

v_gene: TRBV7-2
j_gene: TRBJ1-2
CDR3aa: CASSGGQGASGYTF

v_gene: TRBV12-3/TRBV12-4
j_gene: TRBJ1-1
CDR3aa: CASSPQGAEAFF

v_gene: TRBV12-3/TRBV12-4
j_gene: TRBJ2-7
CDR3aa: CASSFGHYEQYF

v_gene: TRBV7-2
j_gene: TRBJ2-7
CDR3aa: CASSLIGAYEQYF

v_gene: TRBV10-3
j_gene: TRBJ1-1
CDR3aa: CAISESFTSSGDTEAFF